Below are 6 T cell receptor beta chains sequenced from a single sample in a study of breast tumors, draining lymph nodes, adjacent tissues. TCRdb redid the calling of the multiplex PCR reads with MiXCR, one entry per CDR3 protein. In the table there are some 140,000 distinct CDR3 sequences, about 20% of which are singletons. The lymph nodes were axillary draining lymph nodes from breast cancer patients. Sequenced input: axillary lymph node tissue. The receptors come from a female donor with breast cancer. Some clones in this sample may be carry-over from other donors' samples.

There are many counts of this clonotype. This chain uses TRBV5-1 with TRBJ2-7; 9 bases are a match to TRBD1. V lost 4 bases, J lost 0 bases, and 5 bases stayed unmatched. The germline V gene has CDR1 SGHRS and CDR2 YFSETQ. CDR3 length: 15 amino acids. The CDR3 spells CASSKGQGSSYEQYF. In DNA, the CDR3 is TGCGCCAGCAGCAAGGGACAGGGAAGCTCCTACGAGCAGTACTTC.

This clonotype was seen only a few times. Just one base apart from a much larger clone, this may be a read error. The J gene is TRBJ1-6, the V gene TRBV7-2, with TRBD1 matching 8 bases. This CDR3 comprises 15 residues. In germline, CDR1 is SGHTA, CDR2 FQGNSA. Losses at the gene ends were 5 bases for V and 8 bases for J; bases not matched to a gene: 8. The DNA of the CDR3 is TGTGCCAGCAGCGCAGGGACAGGCGGGGATTCACCCCTCCACTTT. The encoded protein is CASSAGTGGDSPLHF.

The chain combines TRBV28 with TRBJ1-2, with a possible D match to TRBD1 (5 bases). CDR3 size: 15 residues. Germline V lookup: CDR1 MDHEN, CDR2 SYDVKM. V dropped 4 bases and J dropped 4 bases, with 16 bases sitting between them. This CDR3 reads CASSSYPGGPYGYTF. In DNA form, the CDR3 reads TGTGCCAGCAGTTCCTACCCCGGGGGACCCTATGGCTACACCTTC.

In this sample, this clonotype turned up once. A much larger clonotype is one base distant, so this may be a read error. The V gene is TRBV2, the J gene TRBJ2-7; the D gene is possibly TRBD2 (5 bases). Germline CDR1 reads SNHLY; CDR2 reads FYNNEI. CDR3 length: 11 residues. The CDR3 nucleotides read TGTGCCAGCAGCCAGGCTTGGGAGCAGCACTTC. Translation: CASSQAWEQHF. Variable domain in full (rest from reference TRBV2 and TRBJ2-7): EPEVTQTPSHQVTQMGQEVILRCVPISNHLYFYWYRQILGQKVEFLVSFYNNEISEKSEIFDDQFSVERPDGSNFTLKIRSTKLEDSAMYFCASSQAWEQHFGPGTRLTVT.

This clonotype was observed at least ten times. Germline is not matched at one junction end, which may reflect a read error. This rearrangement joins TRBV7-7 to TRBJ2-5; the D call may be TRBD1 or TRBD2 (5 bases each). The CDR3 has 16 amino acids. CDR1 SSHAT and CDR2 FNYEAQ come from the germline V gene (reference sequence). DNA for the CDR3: TGTGCTAGCAGCCTAGGAGGAGGTTGGGGCAGAGAGACCCAGTACTTC. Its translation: CASSLGGGWGRETQYF.

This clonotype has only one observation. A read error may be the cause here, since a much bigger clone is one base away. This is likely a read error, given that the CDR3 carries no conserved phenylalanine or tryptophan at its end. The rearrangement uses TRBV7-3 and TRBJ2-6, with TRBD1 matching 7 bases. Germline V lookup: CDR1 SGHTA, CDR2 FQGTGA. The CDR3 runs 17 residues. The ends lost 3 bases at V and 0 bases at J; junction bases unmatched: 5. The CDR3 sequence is CASSLAGTASGANVLTS. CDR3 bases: TGTGCCAGCAGCTTGGCCGGGACAGCCTCTGGGGCCAACGTCCTGACTTCC.